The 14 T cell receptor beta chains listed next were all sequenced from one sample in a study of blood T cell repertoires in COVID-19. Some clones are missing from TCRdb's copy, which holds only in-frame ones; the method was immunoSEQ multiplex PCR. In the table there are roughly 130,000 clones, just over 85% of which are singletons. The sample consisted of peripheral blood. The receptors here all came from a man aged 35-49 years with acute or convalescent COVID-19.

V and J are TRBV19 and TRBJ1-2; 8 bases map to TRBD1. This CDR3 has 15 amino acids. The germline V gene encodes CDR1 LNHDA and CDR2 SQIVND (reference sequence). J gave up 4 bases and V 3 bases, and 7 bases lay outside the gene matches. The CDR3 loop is CASSMGPGGVYGYTF. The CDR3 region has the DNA TGTGCCAGTAGTATGGGTCCAGGGGGCGTCTATGGCTACACCTTC.

The CDR3 bases are TGTGCCTGTACGACAGGGAATCAGCCCCAGCATTTT. Protein: CACTTGNQPQHF. The chain has TRBV30 and TRBJ1-5; 7 nucleotides agree with TRBD1. V lost 6 bases, J lost 4 bases, and 3 bases stayed unmatched. From germline, CDR1 is GTSNPN and CDR2 SVGIG (reference sequence). The CDR3 is 12 residues long.

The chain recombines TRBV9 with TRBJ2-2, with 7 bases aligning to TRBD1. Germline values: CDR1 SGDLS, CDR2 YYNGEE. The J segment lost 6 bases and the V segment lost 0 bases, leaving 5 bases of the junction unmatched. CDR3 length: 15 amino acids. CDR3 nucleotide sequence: TGTGCCAGCAGCGTAGTCCCAGGGGGACCCGGGGAGCTGTTTTTT. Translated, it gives CASSVVPGGPGELFF.

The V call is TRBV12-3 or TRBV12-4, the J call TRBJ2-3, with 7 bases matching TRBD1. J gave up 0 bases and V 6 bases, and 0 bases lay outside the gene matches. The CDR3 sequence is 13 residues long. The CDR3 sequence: CASRTGSTDTQYF. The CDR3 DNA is TGTGCCAGCAGGACAGGGAGCACAGATACGCAGTATTTT.

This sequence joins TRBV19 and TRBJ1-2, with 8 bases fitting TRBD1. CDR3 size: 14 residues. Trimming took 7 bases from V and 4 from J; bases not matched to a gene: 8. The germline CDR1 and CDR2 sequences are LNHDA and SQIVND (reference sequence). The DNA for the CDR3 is TGTGCCAGTAATACACAGGGGGTTGGCTATGGCTACACCTTC. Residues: CASNTQGVGYGYTF.

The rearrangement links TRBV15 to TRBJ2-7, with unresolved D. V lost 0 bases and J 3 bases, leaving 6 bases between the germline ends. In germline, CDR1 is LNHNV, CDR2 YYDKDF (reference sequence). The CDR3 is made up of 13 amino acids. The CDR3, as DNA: TGTGCCACCAGCAGAGATCGGTTCTACGAGCAGTACTTC. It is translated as CATSRDRFYEQYF.

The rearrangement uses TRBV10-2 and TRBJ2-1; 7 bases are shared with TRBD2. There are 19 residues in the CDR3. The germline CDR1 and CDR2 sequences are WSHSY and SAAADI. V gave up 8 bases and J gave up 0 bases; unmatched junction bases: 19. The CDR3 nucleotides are TGCGCCAGCGGGGGGGGAATCCGGACTCGCTCTAGCTCCTACAATGAGCAGTTCTTC. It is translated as CASGGGIRTRSSSYNEQFF.

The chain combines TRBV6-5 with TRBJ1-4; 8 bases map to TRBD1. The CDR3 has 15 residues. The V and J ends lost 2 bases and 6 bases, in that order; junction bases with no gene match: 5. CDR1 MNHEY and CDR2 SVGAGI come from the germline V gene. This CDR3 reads CASSYGQGYYEKLFF. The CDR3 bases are TGTGCCAGCAGTTACGGACAGGGTTATTATGAAAAACTGTTTTTT.

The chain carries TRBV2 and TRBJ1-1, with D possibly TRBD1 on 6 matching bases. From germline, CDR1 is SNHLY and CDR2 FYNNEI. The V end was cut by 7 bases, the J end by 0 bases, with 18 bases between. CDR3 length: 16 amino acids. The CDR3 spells CASTLRRGALNTEAFF. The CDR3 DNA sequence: TGTGCCAGCACCCTTCGTCGGGGGGCCCTGAACACTGAAGCTTTCTTT.

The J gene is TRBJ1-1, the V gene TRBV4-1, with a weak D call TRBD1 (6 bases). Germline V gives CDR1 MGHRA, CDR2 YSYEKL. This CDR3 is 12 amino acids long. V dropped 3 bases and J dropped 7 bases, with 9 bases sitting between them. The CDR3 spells CASSQTGIEAFF. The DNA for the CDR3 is TGCGCCAGCAGCCAGACAGGAATTGAAGCTTTCTTT.

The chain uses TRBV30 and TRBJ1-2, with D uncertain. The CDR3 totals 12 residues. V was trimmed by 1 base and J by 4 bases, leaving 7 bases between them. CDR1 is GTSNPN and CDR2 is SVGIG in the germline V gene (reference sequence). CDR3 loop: CAWSETAYGYTF. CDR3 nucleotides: TGTGCCTGGAGTGAAACAGCCTATGGCTACACCTTC.

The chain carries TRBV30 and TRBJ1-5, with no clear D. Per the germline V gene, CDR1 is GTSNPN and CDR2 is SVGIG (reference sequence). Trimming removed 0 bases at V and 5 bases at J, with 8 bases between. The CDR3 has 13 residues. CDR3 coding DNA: TGTGCCTGGAGTGTTGACACCGATCAGCCCCAGCATTTT. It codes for CAWSVDTDQPQHF.

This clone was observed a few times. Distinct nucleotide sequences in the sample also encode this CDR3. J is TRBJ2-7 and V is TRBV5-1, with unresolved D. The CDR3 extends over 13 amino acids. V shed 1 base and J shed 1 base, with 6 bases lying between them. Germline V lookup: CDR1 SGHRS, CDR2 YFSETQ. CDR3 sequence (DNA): TGCGCCAGCAGCTTGCAGGATTCCTACGAGCAGTACTTC. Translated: CASSLQDSYEQYF.

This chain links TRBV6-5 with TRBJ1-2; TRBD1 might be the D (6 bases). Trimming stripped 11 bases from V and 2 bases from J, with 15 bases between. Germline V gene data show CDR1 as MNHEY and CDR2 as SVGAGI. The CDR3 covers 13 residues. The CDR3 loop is CASSRGANYGYTF. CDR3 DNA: TGTGCCTCTAGCCGGGGGGCGAACTATGGCTACACCTTC.